The clone carrying this TCR beta chain was detected only a few times. This specimen comes from a study of patients and donors after allogeneic stem cell transplantation. V lost 0 bases to trimming and J lost 4 bases, with 11 bases between them. Germline values: CDR1 SGDLS, CDR2 YYNGEE. The CDR3 has 15 amino acids. TCRdb called the RT-PCR reads again in MiXCR, with one record for every CDR3 protein. The profile shows about 74,000 distinct CDR3 sequences, more than 20% of them singletons. This receptor was obtained from a human donor who was either an allogeneic HSCT recipient or a stem cell or donor lymphocyte infusion donor (not recorded which). It is not recorded whose cells these are; they may come from a transplant donor. Sequencing was done on a sample of blood, either unsorted or a sorted T cell fraction (not recorded which). V and J are TRBV9 and TRBJ2-1, with D perhaps being TRBD1 or TRBD2 (6 bases each). CDR3 nucleotide sequence: TGTGCCAGCAGCGTAGTAGGGGGGATATACAATGAGCAGTTCTTC. Its translation: CASSVVGGIYNEQFF.